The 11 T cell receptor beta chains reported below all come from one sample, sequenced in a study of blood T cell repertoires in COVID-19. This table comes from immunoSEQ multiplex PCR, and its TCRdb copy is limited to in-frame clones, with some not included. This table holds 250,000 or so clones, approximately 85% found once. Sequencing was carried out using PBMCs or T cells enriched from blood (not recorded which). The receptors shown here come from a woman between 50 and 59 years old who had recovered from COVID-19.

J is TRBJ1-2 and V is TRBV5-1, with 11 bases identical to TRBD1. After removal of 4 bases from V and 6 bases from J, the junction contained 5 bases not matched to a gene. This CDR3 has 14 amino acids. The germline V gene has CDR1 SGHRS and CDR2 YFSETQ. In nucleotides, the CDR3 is TGCGCCAGCAGCACCGGACAGGGGGCGAATGGCTACACCTTC. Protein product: CASSTGQGANGYTF.

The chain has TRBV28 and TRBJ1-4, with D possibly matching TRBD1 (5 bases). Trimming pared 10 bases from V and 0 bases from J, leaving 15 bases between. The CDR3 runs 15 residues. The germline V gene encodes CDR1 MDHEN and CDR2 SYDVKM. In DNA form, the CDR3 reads TGTGCCATCAACCCAACAGGCTCAACTAATGAAAAACTGTTTTTT. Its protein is CAINPTGSTNEKLFF.

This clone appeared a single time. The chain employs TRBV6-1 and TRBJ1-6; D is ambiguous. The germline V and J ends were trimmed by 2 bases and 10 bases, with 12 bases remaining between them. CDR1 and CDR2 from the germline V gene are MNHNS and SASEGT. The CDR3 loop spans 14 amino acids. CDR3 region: CASSEMGRISPLHF. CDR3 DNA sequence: TGTGCCAGCAGTGAAATGGGCCGAATATCACCCCTCCACTTT.

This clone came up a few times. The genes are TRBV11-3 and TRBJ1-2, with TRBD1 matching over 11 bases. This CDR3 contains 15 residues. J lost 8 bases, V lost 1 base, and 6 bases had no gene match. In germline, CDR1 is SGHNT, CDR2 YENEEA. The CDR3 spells CASSLGGQGARGYTF. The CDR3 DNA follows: TGTGCCAGCAGCTTAGGAGGACAGGGGGCGCGGGGCTACACCTTC.

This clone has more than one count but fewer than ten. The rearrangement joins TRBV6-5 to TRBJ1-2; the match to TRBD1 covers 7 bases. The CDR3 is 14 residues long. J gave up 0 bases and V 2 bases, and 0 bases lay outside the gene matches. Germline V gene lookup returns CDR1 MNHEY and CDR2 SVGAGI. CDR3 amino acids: CASSYTGANYGYTF. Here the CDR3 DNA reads TGTGCCAGCAGTTACACAGGGGCTAACTATGGCTACACCTTC.

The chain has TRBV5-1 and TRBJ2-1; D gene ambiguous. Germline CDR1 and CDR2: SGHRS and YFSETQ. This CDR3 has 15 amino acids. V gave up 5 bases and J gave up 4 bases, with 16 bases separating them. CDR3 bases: TGCGCCAGCAGACCTACTACTAACTTTTACAATGAGCAGTTCTTC. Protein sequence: CASRPTTNFYNEQFF.

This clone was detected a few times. CDR3 sequence (DNA): TGTGCCAGCAGTTTCCCCCGGCTAGCGGGAAGGAGCTCCTACGAGCAGTACTTC. Translation gives CASSFPRLAGRSSYEQYF. The chain is built from TRBV28 and TRBJ2-7; 9 bases line up with TRBD2. Germline V lookup: CDR1 MDHEN, CDR2 SYDVKM. V shed 3 bases and J 0 bases; nucleotides not matched to a gene: 12. The CDR3 has 18 amino acids.

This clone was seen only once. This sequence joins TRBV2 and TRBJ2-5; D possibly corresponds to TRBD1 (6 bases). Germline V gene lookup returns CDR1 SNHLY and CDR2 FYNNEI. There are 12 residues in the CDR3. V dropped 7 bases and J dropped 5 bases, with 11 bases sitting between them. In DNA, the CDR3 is TGTGCCAGCAAGCAGGGGATGGAGACCCAGTACTTC. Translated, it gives CASKQGMETQYF.

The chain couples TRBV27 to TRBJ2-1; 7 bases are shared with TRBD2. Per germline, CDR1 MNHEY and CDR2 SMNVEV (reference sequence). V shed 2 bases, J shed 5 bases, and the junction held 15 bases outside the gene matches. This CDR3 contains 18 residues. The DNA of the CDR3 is TGTGCCAGCAGTTTAAGAGCGGGATCATTTATTTTACACAATGAGCAGTTCTTC. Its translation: CASSLRAGSFILHNEQFF.

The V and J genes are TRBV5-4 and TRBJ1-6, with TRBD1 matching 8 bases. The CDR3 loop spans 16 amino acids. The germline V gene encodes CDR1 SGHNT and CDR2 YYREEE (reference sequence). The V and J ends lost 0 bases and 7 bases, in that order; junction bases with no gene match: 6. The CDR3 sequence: CASSLGAGGWNSPLHF. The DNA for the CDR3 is TGTGCCAGCAGCTTGGGGGCAGGGGGCTGGAATTCACCCCTCCACTTT.

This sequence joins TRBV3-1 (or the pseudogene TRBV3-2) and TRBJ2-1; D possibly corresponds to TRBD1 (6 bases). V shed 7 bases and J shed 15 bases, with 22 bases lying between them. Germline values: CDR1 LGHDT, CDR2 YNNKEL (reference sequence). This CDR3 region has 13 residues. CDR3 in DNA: TGTGCCAGCAAGAGTTCCACCGGGGACATCGGGTTCTTC. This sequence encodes CASKSSTGDIGFF.